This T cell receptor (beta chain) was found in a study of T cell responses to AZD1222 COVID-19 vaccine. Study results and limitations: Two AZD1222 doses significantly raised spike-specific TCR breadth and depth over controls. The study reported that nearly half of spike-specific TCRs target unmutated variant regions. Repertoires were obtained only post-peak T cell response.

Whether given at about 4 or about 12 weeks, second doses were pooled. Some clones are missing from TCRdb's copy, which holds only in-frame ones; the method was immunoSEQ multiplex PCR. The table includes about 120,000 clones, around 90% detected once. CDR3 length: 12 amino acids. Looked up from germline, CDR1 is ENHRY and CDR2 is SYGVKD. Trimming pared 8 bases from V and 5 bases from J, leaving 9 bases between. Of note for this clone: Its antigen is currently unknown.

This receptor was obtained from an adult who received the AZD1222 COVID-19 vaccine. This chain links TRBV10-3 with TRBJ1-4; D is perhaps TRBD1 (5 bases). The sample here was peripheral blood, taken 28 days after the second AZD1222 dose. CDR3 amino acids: CAIGASNEKLFF. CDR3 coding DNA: TGTGCCATCGGGGCCTCAAATGAAAAACTGTTTTTT.